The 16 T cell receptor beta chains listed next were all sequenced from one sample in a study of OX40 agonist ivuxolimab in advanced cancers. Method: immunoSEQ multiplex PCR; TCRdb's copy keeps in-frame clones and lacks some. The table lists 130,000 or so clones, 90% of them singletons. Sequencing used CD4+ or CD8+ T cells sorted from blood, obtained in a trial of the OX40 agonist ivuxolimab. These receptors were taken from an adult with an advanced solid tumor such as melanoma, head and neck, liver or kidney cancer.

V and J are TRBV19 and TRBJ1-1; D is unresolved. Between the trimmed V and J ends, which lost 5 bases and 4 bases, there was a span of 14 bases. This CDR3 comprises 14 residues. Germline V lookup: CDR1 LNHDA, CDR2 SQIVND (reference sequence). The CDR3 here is CASSGPMVSTEAFF. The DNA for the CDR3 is TGTGCCAGTAGTGGCCCAATGGTCTCCACTGAAGCTTTCTTT.

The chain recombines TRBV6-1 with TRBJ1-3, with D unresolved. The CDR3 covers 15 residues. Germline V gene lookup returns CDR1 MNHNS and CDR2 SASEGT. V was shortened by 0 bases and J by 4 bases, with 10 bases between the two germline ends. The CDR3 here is CASSEAVAGGNTIYF. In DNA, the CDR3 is TGTGCCAGCAGTGAAGCTGTGGCGGGGGGAAACACCATATATTTT.

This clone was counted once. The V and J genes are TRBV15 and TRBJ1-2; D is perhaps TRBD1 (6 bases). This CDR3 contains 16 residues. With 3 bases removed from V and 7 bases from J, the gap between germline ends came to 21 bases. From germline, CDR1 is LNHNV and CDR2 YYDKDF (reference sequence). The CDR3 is CATSSLMRGAFPGYTF. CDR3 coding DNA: TGTGCCACCAGCAGTCTGATGCGGGGGGCTTTCCCTGGCTACACCTTC.

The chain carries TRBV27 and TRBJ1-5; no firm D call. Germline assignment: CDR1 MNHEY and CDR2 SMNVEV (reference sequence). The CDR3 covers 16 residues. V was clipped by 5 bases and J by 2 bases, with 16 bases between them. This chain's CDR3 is CASSATGFMRNQPQHF. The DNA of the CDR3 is TGTGCCAGCAGTGCGACGGGGTTCATGCGCAATCAGCCCCAGCATTTT.

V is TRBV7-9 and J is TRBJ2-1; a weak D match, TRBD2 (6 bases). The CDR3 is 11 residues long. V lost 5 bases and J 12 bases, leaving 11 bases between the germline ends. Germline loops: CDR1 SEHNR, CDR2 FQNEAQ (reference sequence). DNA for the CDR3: TGTGCCAGCAGCAGGGACTTCCCGCAGTTCTTC. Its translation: CASSRDFPQFF. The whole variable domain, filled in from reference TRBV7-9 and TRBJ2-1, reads DTGVSQNPRHKITKRGQNVTFRCDPISEHNRLYWYRQTLGQGPEFLTYFQNEAQLEKSRLLSDRFSAERPKGSFSTLEIQRTEQGDSAMYLCASSRDFPQFFGPGTRLTVL.

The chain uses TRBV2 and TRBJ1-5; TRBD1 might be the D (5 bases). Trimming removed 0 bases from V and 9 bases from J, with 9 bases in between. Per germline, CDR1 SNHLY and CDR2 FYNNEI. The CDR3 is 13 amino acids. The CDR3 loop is CASSEAGDPPQHF. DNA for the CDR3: TGTGCCAGCAGTGAAGCGGGGGACCCGCCCCAGCATTTT.

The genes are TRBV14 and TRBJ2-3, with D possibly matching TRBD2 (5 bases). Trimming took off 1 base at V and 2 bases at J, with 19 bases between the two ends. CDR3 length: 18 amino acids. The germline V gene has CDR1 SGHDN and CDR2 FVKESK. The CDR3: CASSQGGPQRTYTDTQYF. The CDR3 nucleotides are TGTGCCAGCAGCCAAGGGGGTCCCCAGCGGACTTACACAGATACGCAGTATTTT.

As DNA, the CDR3 is TGTGCCAGCAGTTTTGCCCCCCTCTACGAGCAGTACTTC. It translates to CASSFAPLYEQYF. The V and J genes are TRBV28 and TRBJ2-7; D gene ambiguous. Trimming removed 3 bases from V and 3 bases from J, with 9 bases in between. The V gene's germline CDR1 is MDHEN and CDR2 SYDVKM. The CDR3 covers 13 residues.

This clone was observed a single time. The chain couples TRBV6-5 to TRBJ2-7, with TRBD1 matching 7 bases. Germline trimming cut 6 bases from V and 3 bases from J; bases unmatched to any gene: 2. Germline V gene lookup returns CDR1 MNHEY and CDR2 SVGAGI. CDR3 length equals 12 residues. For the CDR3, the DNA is TGTGCCAGCAGACGACAGGGCTACGAGCAGTACTTC. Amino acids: CASRRQGYEQYF.

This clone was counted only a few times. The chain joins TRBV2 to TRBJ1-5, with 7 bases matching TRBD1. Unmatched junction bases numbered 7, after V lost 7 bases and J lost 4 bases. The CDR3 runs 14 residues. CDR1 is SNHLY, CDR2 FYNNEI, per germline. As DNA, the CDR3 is TGTGCCAGCACAAGACAGGGCGAGAATCAGCCCCAGCATTTT. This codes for CASTRQGENQPQHF.

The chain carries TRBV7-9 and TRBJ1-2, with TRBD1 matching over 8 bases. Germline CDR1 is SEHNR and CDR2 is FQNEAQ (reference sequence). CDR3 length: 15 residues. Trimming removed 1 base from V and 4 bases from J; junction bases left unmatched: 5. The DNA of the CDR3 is TGTGCCAGCAGCTTAGATCCAGGGGGCGGCTATGGCTACACCTTC. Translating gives CASSLDPGGGYGYTF.

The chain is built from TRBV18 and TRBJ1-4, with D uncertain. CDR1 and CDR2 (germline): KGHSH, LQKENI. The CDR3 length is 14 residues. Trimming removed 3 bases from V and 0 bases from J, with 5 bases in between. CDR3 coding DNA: TGTGCCAGCTCACCGACGGCAACTAATGAAAAACTGTTTTTT. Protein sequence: CASSPTATNEKLFF.

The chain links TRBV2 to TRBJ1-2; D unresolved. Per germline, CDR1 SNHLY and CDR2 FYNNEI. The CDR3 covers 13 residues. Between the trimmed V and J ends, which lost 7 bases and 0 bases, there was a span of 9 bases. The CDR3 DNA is TGTGCCAGCACTGATACAGCTAACTATGGCTACACCTTC. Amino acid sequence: CASTDTANYGYTF.

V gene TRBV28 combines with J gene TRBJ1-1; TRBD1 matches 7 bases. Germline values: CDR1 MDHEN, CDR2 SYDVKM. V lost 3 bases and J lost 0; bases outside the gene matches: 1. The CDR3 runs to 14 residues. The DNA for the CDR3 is TGTGCCAGCAGTTTGGACAGGCTGAACACTGAAGCTTTCTTT. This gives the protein CASSLDRLNTEAFF.

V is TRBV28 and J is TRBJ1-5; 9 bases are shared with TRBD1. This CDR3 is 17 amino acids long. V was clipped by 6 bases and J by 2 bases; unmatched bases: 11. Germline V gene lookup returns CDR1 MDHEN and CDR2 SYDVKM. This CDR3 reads CASRINTGGYGNQPQHF. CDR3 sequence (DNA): TGTGCCAGCAGGATCAACACAGGGGGCTACGGCAATCAGCCCCAGCATTTT.

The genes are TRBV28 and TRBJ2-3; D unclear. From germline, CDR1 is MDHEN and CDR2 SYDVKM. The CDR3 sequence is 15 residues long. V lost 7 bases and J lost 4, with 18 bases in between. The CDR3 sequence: CASNGAVGYPDTQYF. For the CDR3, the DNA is TGTGCCAGCAACGGAGCTGTGGGGTACCCAGATACGCAGTATTTT.